The rows below give T cell receptor beta chains drawn from one sample of a study of control samples from healthy donors and cancer patients. Here immunoSEQ multiplex PCR was the method, and the copy in TCRdb shows in-frame clones only, minus some. This table has about 170,000 clones, roughly 89% appearing once. The sample taken for sequencing was blood. These TCRs come from a woman in her thirties in good health. Both conserved end residues are part of each CDR3. A D gene is named only where the DNA matches it firmly.

v_call: TRBV6-1
d_call: -
j_call: TRBJ2-1
cdr3_length: 15
cdr3_nt: TGTGCCAGCAGTGAAGCCGTAACAGGGTCAAATGAGCAGTTCTTC
cdr3_aa: CASSEAVTGSNEQFF

v_call: TRBV21-1
d_call: -
j_call: TRBJ2-3
cdr3_length: 17
cdr3_nt: TGTGCCAGCAGCAAAGGGGAGACAGGGTGTAGCACAGATACGCAGTATTTT
cdr3_aa: CASSKGETGCSTDTQYF

v_call: TRBV2
d_call: -
j_call: TRBJ2-1
cdr3_length: 16
cdr3_nt: TGTGCCAGCAGTGAAGCGGAGAGGGGGGGCTGGGGGGAGCAGTTCTTC
cdr3_aa: CASSEAERGGWGEQFF

v_call: TRBV7-8
d_call: -
j_call: TRBJ2-3
cdr3_length: 14
cdr3_nt: TGTGCCAGCAGCTTAGACAGTAGCACAGATACGCAGTATTTT
cdr3_aa: CASSLDSSTDTQYF

v_call: TRBV7-9
d_call: TRBD1
j_call: TRBJ1-4
cdr3_length: 14
cdr3_nt: TGTGCCAGCACTCGGGACAGCAATAATGAAAAACTGTTTTTT
cdr3_aa: CASTRDSNNEKLFF

v_call: TRBV7-9
d_call: TRBD2
j_call: TRBJ2-1
cdr3_length: 16
cdr3_nt: TGTGCCAGCAGCTACGTACTGGGACTAGCGGGAGGAGAGCAGTTCTTC
cdr3_aa: CASSYVLGLAGGEQFF

v_call: TRBV7-2
d_call: -
j_call: TRBJ1-1
cdr3_length: 14
cdr3_nt: TGTGCCAGCAGCCTAGAGGAGGTTGGCACTGAAGCTTTCTTT
cdr3_aa: CASSLEEVGTEAFF

v_call: TRBV6-5
d_call: -
j_call: TRBJ2-2
cdr3_length: 13
cdr3_nt: TGTGCCAGCAGTTGGAGGGGCACCGGGGAGCTGTTTTTT
cdr3_aa: CASSWRGTGELFF

v_call: TRBV30
d_call: -
j_call: TRBJ1-6
cdr3_length: 17
cdr3_nt: TGTGCCTGGAGTGTACCCTGGCAGAGCTCCTATAATTCACCCCTCCACTTT
cdr3_aa: CAWSVPWQSSYNSPLHF

v_call: TRBV6-2/TRBV6-3
d_call: -
j_call: TRBJ1-4
cdr3_length: 15
cdr3_nt: TGTGCCAGCAGTTACTTATTTGCAACTAATGAAAAACTGTTTTTT
cdr3_aa: CASSYLFATNEKLFF

v_call: TRBV5-1
d_call: TRBD1
j_call: TRBJ1-1
cdr3_length: 15
cdr3_nt: TGCGCCAGCAGCCCGGGACAGGGAACGAACACTGAAGCTTTCTTT
cdr3_aa: CASSPGQGTNTEAFF

v_call: TRBV10-2
d_call: -
j_call: TRBJ1-1
cdr3_length: 14
cdr3_nt: TGCGCCAGCAGTACCCAAGGGGGGACCACTGAAGCTTTCTTT
cdr3_aa: CASSTQGGTTEAFF

v_call: TRBV10-1
d_call: TRBD2
j_call: TRBJ2-3
cdr3_length: 16
cdr3_nt: TGCGCCAGCAGTGAGTCGGTAGCGGGTAGCACAGATACGCAGTATTTT
cdr3_aa: CASSESVAGSTDTQYF

v_call: TRBV6-4
d_call: -
j_call: TRBJ2-3
cdr3_length: 14
cdr3_nt: TGTGCCAGCAGTGAAGCGACGGGCACAGATACGCAGTATTTT
cdr3_aa: CASSEATGTDTQYF

v_call: TRBV30
d_call: TRBD1
j_call: TRBJ2-7
cdr3_length: 12
cdr3_nt: TGTGCCTGGGGACAGGGTTCCTACGAGCAGTACTTC
cdr3_aa: CAWGQGSYEQYF